These T cell receptor beta chains were read from a single sample in a study of T cells after yellow fever vaccination. TCRdb re-analysed the 5' RACE reads in MiXCR, keeping a single row per CDR3 protein. The sample has a few hundred thousand distinct CDR3 sequences, over 15% seen once. This specimen was PBMCs, taken before the yellow fever booster vaccination. These receptors originate from a man aged 18 to 29 who received the YFV17D yellow fever vaccine. CDR3s include the opening cysteine and the closing phenylalanine or tryptophan. A D gene is named only where the DNA matches it firmly. Not every row has a clone size; where given, it reads once, few, many or a size class.

D	J	size	V	CDR3	DNA
NA	TRBJ2-1	few	TRBV11-2	CASSYQYGNEQFF	TGTGCCAGCAGCTATCAGTACGGCAATGAGCAGTTCTTC
TRBD1	TRBJ2-2	NA	TRBV12-3/TRBV12-4	CASKLGQAAFGAGELFF	TGTGCCAGCAAGTTGGGACAGGCTGCATTCGGTGCTGGGGAGCTGTTTTTT
NA	TRBJ1-5	few	TRBV7-9	CASSPGWANQPQHF	TGTGCCAGCAGCCCTGGCTGGGCGAATCAGCCCCAGCATTTT
NA	TRBJ2-4	few	TRBV10-3	CAISESALLARLAKNIQYF	TGTGCCATCAGTGAGTCGGCCCTACTAGCCCGATTAGCCAAAAACATTCAGTACTTC
TRBD1	TRBJ2-1	few	TRBV5-1	CASSFRDRDSEQFF	TGCGCCAGCAGCTTCCGGGACAGGGATTCTGAGCAGTTCTTC
NA	TRBJ2-3	NA	TRBV7-2	CASSLDMQNTQYF	TGTGCCAGCAGCTTAGATATGCAGAATACGCAGTATTTT
NA	TRBJ2-1	few	TRBV6-2/TRBV6-3	CASSYSGLDYNEQFF	TGTGCCAGCAGTTACTCGGGCCTAGATTACAATGAGCAGTTCTTC
NA	TRBJ2-7	NA	TRBV27	CASSNRVLYEQYF	TGTGCCAGCAGTAACAGGGTTTTATACGAGCAGTACTTC
NA	TRBJ1-2	NA	TRBV4-3	CASSQDGDRHPYGYTF	TGCGCCAGCAGCCAAGATGGAGACAGGCACCCCTATGGCTACACCTTC
NA	TRBJ2-5	many	TRBV12-3/TRBV12-4	CASRLNGQETQYF	TGTGCCAGCAGGCTCAACGGGCAAGAGACCCAGTACTTC
NA	TRBJ1-1	NA	TRBV2	CASSDNGNTEAFF	TGTGCCAGCAGTGACAACGGGAACACTGAAGCTTTCTTT
TRBD2	TRBJ2-1	NA	TRBV4-3	CASSHSGRGNEQFF	TGCGCCAGCAGCCATAGCGGGAGAGGCAATGAGCAGTTCTTC
NA	TRBJ1-1	NA	TRBV24-1	CATSDLWGTEAFF	TGTGCCACCAGTGATTTGTGGGGCACTGAAGCTTTCTTT
NA	TRBJ1-5	once	TRBV6-6	CASSPEGPQHF	TGTGCCAGCAGTCCGGAGGGGCCCCAGCATTTT
TRBD2	TRBJ2-1	few	TRBV20-1	CSARDSGLGNNEQFF	TGCAGTGCTAGAGATTCCGGACTAGGGAACAATGAGCAGTTCTTC
TRBD1	TRBJ2-2	few	TRBV12-3/TRBV12-4	CASRTGQGAGELFF	TGTGCCAGCAGAACCGGACAGGGCGCCGGGGAGCTGTTTTTT
TRBD2	TRBJ2-3	NA	TRBV29-1	CSAGTTSLTDTQYF	TGCAGCGCCGGGACTACCAGCCTCACAGATACGCAGTATTTT
NA	TRBJ2-2	few	TRBV6-1	CASTLQDSNTGELFF	TGTGCCAGCACCTTACAGGACTCGAACACCGGGGAGCTGTTTTTT
NA	TRBJ2-1	NA	TRBV7-2	CASSLGVVNEQFF	TGTGCCAGCAGCTTAGGTGTGGTTAATGAGCAGTTCTTC
NA	TRBJ1-1	many	TRBV5-1	CASSLSLAENTEAFF	TGCGCCAGCAGCTTGTCCTTGGCAGAGAACACTGAAGCTTTCTTT
NA	TRBJ1-2	few	TRBV5-1	CASSGDAGKHYGYTF	TGCGCCAGCAGCGGGGACGCCGGGAAGCACTATGGCTACACCTTC
NA	TRBJ1-1	NA	TRBV12-3/TRBV12-4	CASSLRQAAFF	TGTGCCAGCAGTTTGAGGCAGGCAGCTTTCTTT
NA	TRBJ2-1	few	TRBV5-1	CASSFSSGNEQFF	TGCGCCAGCAGCTTTAGTAGCGGAAATGAGCAGTTCTTC
NA	TRBJ2-5	NA	TRBV12-3/TRBV12-4	CASSLSTGETQYF	TGTGCCAGCAGTTTGTCAACAGGGGAGACCCAGTACTTC
TRBD2	TRBJ2-1	few	TRBV7-2	CASSLRAAGGEQFF	TGTGCCAGCAGCTTACGGGCGGCGGGGGGCGAGCAGTTCTTC
NA	TRBJ1-4	once	TRBV7-6	CASSPTTGPNEKLFF	TGTGCCAGCAGCCCTACTACGGGGCCGAATGAAAAACTGTTTTTT
NA	TRBJ2-1	NA	TRBV6-5	CASSYSQGGRSNEQFF	TGTGCCAGCAGTTACTCGCAGGGGGGCCGGAGCAATGAGCAGTTCTTC
NA	TRBJ2-7	few	TRBV15	CATSLLSYEQYF	TGTGCCACCAGTCTACTCTCCTACGAGCAGTACTTC
NA	TRBJ1-6	few	TRBV5-5	CASSSSRASSYNSPLHF	TGTGCCAGCAGCTCTAGCAGGGCCAGCTCCTATAATTCACCCCTCCACTTT
NA	TRBJ2-4	NA	TRBV6-5	CASSPPGGSQYF	TGTGCCAGCAGTCCCCCAGGAGGGAGTCAGTACTTC
TRBD1	TRBJ1-2	NA	TRBV10-3	CAISETGGGYGYTF	TGTGCCATCAGTGAGACAGGGGGCGGCTATGGCTACACCTTC
NA	TRBJ1-1	NA	TRBV11-1	CASSGRSNTEAFF	TGTGCCAGCAGCGGACGTTCGAACACTGAAGCTTTCTTT
NA	TRBJ1-2	NA	TRBV24-1	CATSDYLEASEGYTF	TGTGCCACCAGTGACTACTTAGAGGCGTCGGAAGGCTACACCTTC
TRBD1	TRBJ2-5	few	TRBV7-9	CASSWTGPAETQYF	TGTGCCAGCAGCTGGACAGGTCCGGCAGAGACCCAGTACTTC
NA	TRBJ1-2	few	TRBV5-1	CASSLASDSSGYTF	TGCGCCAGCAGCTTGGCTTCGGACTCATCGGGCTACACCTTC
NA	TRBJ2-7	few	TRBV6-1	CASSDGPGTRPYEQYF	TGTGCCAGCAGTGATGGACCCGGGACGCGTCCCTACGAGCAGTACTTC
TRBD2	TRBJ2-3	few	TRBV4-2	CASSPHGRTTEDTQYF	TGTGCCAGCAGCCCCCACGGGAGGACCACCGAGGATACGCAGTATTTT
NA	TRBJ2-5	few	TRBV5-1	CASSPGPTGETQYF	TGCGCCAGCAGCCCAGGGCCAACCGGGGAGACCCAGTACTTC
TRBD1	TRBJ1-4	NA	TRBV9	CASSVGGTAGDEKLFF	TGTGCCAGCAGCGTAGGTGGGACAGCGGGAGATGAAAAACTGTTTTTT
NA	TRBJ1-1	many	TRBV27	CASSRWGTEAFF	TGTGCCAGCAGTCGGTGGGGCACTGAAGCTTTCTTT
NA	TRBJ2-6	NA	TRBV9	CASSFPRGSGANVLTF	TGTGCCAGCAGCTTCCCGAGGGGCTCTGGGGCCAACGTCCTGACTTTC
TRBD1	TRBJ1-1	many	TRBV5-1	CASSSGTGNTEAFF	TGTGCCAGCAGCTCCGGGACAGGGAACACTGAAGCTTTCTTT
NA	TRBJ1-1	few	TRBV5-1	CASSLDGGRNTEAFF	TGCGCCAGCAGCTTGGATGGAGGCCGGAACACTGAAGCTTTCTTT
NA	TRBJ2-3	NA	TRBV2	CASSDVGGPQNTQYF	TGTGCCAGCAGTGACGTGGGGGGGCCCCAAAATACGCAGTATTTT
NA	TRBJ2-5	NA	TRBV20-1	CSASLGGRETQYF	TGCAGTGCTAGTCTGGGGGGGCGGGAGACCCAGTACTTC
NA	TRBJ2-3	few	TRBV12-5	CASGEGFPQYF	TGTGCTAGTGGTGAAGGGTTTCCGCAGTATTTT
NA	TRBJ1-5	NA	TRBV7-9	CASSLGEGHRAQPQHF	TGTGCCAGCAGCTTGGGGGAGGGCCATAGAGCTCAGCCCCAGCATTTT
TRBD2	TRBJ2-1	few	TRBV6-5	CASSYATGGEQFF	TGTGCCAGCAGTTACGCGACGGGGGGAGAGCAGTTCTTC
NA	TRBJ2-5	few	TRBV7-2	CASSWDISETQYF	TGTGCCAGCAGCTGGGACATCTCGGAGACCCAGTACTTC
TRBD1	TRBJ2-1	many	TRBV7-6	CASSLRQGAYEQFF	TGTGCCAGCAGCTTAAGACAGGGGGCCTATGAGCAGTTCTTC
NA	TRBJ1-1	few	TRBV5-1	CASSFPLGAATGEAFF	TGCGCCAGCAGCTTCCCCCTCGGGGCGGCAACAGGTGAAGCTTTCTTT
NA	TRBJ1-5	NA	TRBV5-6	CASSFRGGYQPQHF	TGTGCCAGCAGCTTCAGGGGAGGGTATCAGCCCCAGCATTTT